This paragraph reports one TCR beta chain. Its antigen is unknown. No much larger clone is present one base from it, and per-base qualities are unavailable. The germline V end is reduced by 4 bases and the J end by 4 bases; junction bases left unmatched: 7. There are 14 amino acids in the CDR3, from cysteine to phenylalanine inclusive. CDR3 DNA is the only sequence kept; it has 42 bases, read in frame from the first base. In the germline V gene (reference sequence), CDR1 corresponds to GTSNPN and CDR2 to SVGIG. This record belongs to a study of cytomegalovirus exposure and HLA in healthy donors (dated by TCRdb to about 2017). For context, the study as a whole: An earlier analysis of 587 of the donors reported roughly 270 Gb of sequence data and some 120 million unique TCR beta sequences from around 200 million T cells. The study profiled the T cell repertoires of fewer than 850 subjects by immunosequencing and related them to cytomegalovirus serostatus. Of the 300 to 400 genotyped donors, about 80% fell in the genetic ancestry cluster associated with self-reported Caucasian donors. Donor age, sex, ethnicity and CMV serostatus were collected together with the repertoire data. A separate validation cohort of some 130 different subjects was used in addition to the roughly 720-subject first cohort. The aim of the study was to test whether cataloging public T cell receptors could identify signatures of past pathogen exposure. Rather than using new phenotypic data, the later analysis identified candidate immune exposures from TCR beta sequences and from how often those sequences occurred across donors. Among 398 genotyped donors of the cohort, an average of 235,054 unique TCR beta nucleotide sequences were sequenced per donor, roughly 20% of them non-productive. In a later genetic analysis, genome-wide SNP genotypes for about 55% of the roughly 670 donors were used, and that subset was treated as a discovery cohort. Approximately 310 gigabases of sequencing data and approximately 85 million unique TCR sequences were included in an early release covering over 600 HLA-typed donors. Both class I and class II loci were covered by HLA typing, at four-digit resolution. All discovery cohort repertoires had been generated on a single sequencing platform. To predict cytomegalovirus infection status, the study brought together high-throughput TCR immunosequencing, statistical association of individual TCRs with disease status, and machine learning. Roughly 5 DR-DQ haplotypes were handled as single units for association and clustering, since linkage in the cohort was strong. Typing coverage varied by locus: about 629-640 donors for A, B, C, DRB1 and DQB1; around 560 for DQA1; about 570 for DPA1; around 450 for DPB1. A later analysis re-analyzed previously published TCR beta repertoires from 666 donors and added high-resolution HLA genotyping to study TCR occurrence patterns. An earlier analysis of a few hundred of the donors applied high-throughput TCR beta sequencing to assess whether each TCR beta V gene segment acted as functional or pseudogenic. The paper's findings and limits, for the study overall: This cohort had only TCR beta chains sequenced, and the lack of alpha or paired-chain data limited which features could be detected. In a later analysis, several top co-occurrence clusters were reported to appear linked to parvovirus B19, influenza, CMV and Epstein-Barr virus. In a later genetic analysis, fewer N-insertions in productive TCRs were reported among donors in an Asian-associated ancestry cluster than the roughly 700-donor mean. Some IMGT-functional V segments, including TRBV6-2 and TRBV6-3, could not be told apart with the 87-base-pair reads, so those segments were excluded. The presence/absence analyses assumed that sequencing depth was roughly uniform across donors, and that assumption may not be true. When HLA alleles, especially DR and DQ, strongly co-occurred, attributing TCR associations to individual alleles was difficult. In an earlier analysis of roughly 560 of the donors, most TCR beta V segments were observed in productive rearrangements about 90% or about 30% of the time, broadly matching IMGT annotations. In a later analysis, HLA-associated TCR beta chains were found to be more clonally expanded and to have lower generation probabilities than equally common non-associated chains. A further reported finding was that TCR beta sequences accurately predicted the HLA-A and HLA-B alleles for most subjects in the first cohort. Linkage disequilibrium might explain the correlated functional status among segregating V segments, but an unknown experimental factor could not be excluded. The earlier analysis of about 600 of the donors excluded approximately 15 rarely observed V segments, including chromosome 9 orphons, because counts were too low. In vitro tests confirmed that three of the cytomegalovirus-associated TCR beta chains recognize cytomegalovirus antigens. A later analysis found that TCR association rates varied across HLA loci, with DRB1 alleles showing the most associated TCRs and HLA-C alleles the fewest. A total of about 150 TCR beta chains were listed by the study as associated with cytomegalovirus. HLA typing was unavailable for some donors at each locus, so association tests used only the typed subset. The only immune exposure information available for the cohort was CMV serostatus. Most TCR sequences were observed very rarely across donors, whereas some public TCRs were present in many individuals. A later genetic analysis associated a missense DCLRE1C variant with V-gene and J-gene trimming of TCR beta chains, and an independent cohort replicated the association. The sequencing pipeline was judged likely to have produced a cluster of highly shared sequence variants as a technical artifact. According to a later analysis, most CMV-associated TCR beta chains appeared to be HLA-restricted, and the HLA associations seemed to be driven largely by CMV exposure. It was suggested by the authors that the approach could potentially be generalized to other disease states and immunological phenotypes. A later analysis associated about 18,000 TCR beta sequences with specific HLA alleles at a false discovery rate of 0.05. In both the original and validation cohorts, the classifier was reported to diagnose cytomegalovirus status with high specificity and sensitivity.

The method behind the library was the immunoSEQ multiplex PCR assay. A mixture of 60 forward primers for TCR Vbeta segments and 13 reverse primers for TCR Jbeta segments was used in the multiplex PCR. A multiplex PCR assay on genomic DNA amplified the CDR3 region of rearranged TCR beta genes. Amplified TCR beta libraries were sequenced as 87-base-pair reads on the Illumina HiSeq System. The paper's processing steps were these. A later analysis tallied 75 million to 95 million unique TCR beta chains across the 700 or so repertoires, and about 10 million of those chains were shared by two or more donors. A nearest-neighbor algorithm error-corrected the raw reads and collapsed the reads into unique sequences, merging closely related sequences to remove PCR and sequencing errors. V, D and J gene segments were assigned by aligning CDR3 sequences to IMGT reference sequences. For a sequence to be retained, a match of at least six nucleotides was required to both a V gene segment and a J gene segment. Rearrangements were classified as productive when the CDR3 lacked stop codons and remained in frame with V and J, and all other rearrangements were classified as non-productive. CDR3 was defined according to IMGT convention as the region running from the second conserved V-encoded cysteine to the conserved J-encoded phenylalanine. Sequences without an unambiguous match to a single V gene segment were excluded from the earlier analysis of 587 of the donors. In an earlier analysis of 450 to 700 of the donors, V segments were called functional above 56.7% productive rearrangements and were called segregating when the between-donor standard deviation exceeded 5%. A statistical classification framework was built to diagnose cytomegalovirus status from the catalog of TCR beta chain sequences. In a later analysis, V and J genes were assigned by comparing TCR nucleotide sequences against IMGT/GENE-DB human TR gene sequences. A later analysis assigned CDR3 sequences and most-parsimonious VDJ recombination scenarios with the TCRdist pipeline. In a later analysis, every TCR beta chain was defined by the combination of its CDR3 amino acid sequence and its V-gene family, and reads without a unique V-gene family were dropped. As a way to deal with suspected cross-contamination and a sequencing artifact, a later analysis dropped approximately 570 nucleotide sequences that were highly shared and had low generation probability. For each public chain, a later analysis derived a clonal expansion index from normalized ranks of inferred template counts within each repertoire. In a later analysis, generation probabilities were computed with a VDJ recombination model fitted to out-of-frame rearrangements, and the resulting probabilities were checked against IGoR. A later analysis scored TCR-TCR, TCR-HLA and TCR-CMV co-occurrence with hypergeometric tests, applying a repertoire-size bias correction to TCR pairs. To estimate false discovery rates, a later analysis permuted the HLA or CMV assignments 20 times. In a later analysis, co-occurring TCRs were grouped with DBSCAN, and TCRdist sequence similarity was added when clustering was performed within HLA-allele-positive subsets. Co-occurrence clustering excluded repertoires with fewer than 30,000 or more than 120,000 public chains, plus five with anomalous nucleotide sharing. TCRdb mirrors the immuneACCESS table, restricted to in-frame sequences. Some clones are absent from its copies; in checked studies, under half trace to an unresolved V gene, and the reason for the others is unknown. V and J calls and clone size are those listed in that table; D and trimming were worked out from the DNA. The sample profile shows under 150,000 clones; over 70% of them were found once. The ten biggest clones cover 6.5% to 7% of the sample.

The cohort comprised some 730 healthy bone marrow donors. At the time of sampling, every cohort member was nominally healthy, though immune exposures that went unrecorded were likely present. The donor tested CMV seropositive, placing the donor among the approximately 290 seropositive members of the cohort. Every donor gave a peripheral blood sample, and the peripheral blood mononuclear cells from that sample were used for TCR beta sequencing. The Qiagen DNeasy Blood Extraction Kit was used to extract genomic DNA from the blood cell samples. This receptor was obtained from a man aged 35 to 55 in good health and CMV-seropositive. This chain joins TRBV30 to TRBJ2-1; TRBD2 matches 7 bases in the middle. Sequencing was performed on PBMCs. The DNA sequence is given as TGTGCCTGGACCCGACTAGCTCAGTACAATGAGCAGTTCTTC. Its amino acids are CAWTRLAQYNEQFF.